This TCR beta chain was found in a study of beta chain features in type 1 diabetes. Study-wide context: Comparable age, gender and cell yields were observed in patients relative to healthy donors. Investigators examined 107,917,701 sorted cells across all samples.

This clone was seen a handful of times. No antigen is known for it. The CDR3 is 16 amino acids. Looked up from germline, CDR1 is SGHDT and CDR2 is YYEEEE. Trimming cost V 2 bases and J 5 bases; bases outside gene matches: 11. As every portion of the isolated RNA was reverse transcribed, the sequencing read expressed TCRB transcripts. Sequencing was performed with immunoSEQ multiplex PCR; in TCRdb, only in-frame clones are kept and a portion is missing. The sample shows 860,000 or so clones, 17% of them seen only once. Study-wide results and limits: In cDNA sequencing, cells with high TCR expression could be over-represented. Patients showed naive, central memory and Treg TCRB repertoires that appeared more similar than those of healthy donors.

The sample taken for sequencing was naive CD4+ T cells from blood. The clonotype was recovered from a woman between 18 and 29 years old in good health. The chain employs TRBV5-6 and TRBJ2-5; 8 positions agree with TRBD1. CDR3 sequence: CASSLIRTGSGETQYF. For the CDR3, the DNA is TGTGCCAGCAGCTTAATTCGGACAGGGTCGGGGGAGACCCAGTACTTC.